These 18 T cell receptor beta chains were all obtained from the same sample, sequenced in a study of monozygotic twins with inflammatory bowel disease. After re-calling the 5' RACE reads, TCRdb lists one entry per CDR3 protein, DNA absent. This repertoire includes about 160,000 distinct CDR3 sequences. Sequencing used blood. The source of these receptors is a human donor with ulcerative colitis or Crohn's disease, or a healthy co-twin of an affected twin (not recorded which).

This rearrangement joins TRBV28 to TRBJ2-5; TCRdb's D gene call, TRBD1, goes unchecked for lack of DNA. The CDR3 covers 14 residues. Per the germline V gene, CDR1 is MDHEN and CDR2 is SYDVKM. The CDR3 region is CASRSRGPQGAQYF.

The chain uses TRBV5-1 and TRBJ1-1. CDR1 and CDR2 (germline): SGHRS, YFSETQ. The CDR3 contains 14 residues. CDR3 region: CASSLTSSSIEAFF.

J is TRBJ1-5 and V is TRBV20-1; the D call of TRBD1 rests on TCRdb alone, since no DNA is present to check it. CDR3 length: 13 residues. Germline CDR1 reads DFQATT; CDR2 reads SNEGSKA (reference sequence). Here the CDR3 reads CSAIDRVRQPQHF.

CDR3 region: CASSQSQGNTGELFF. The rearrangement links TRBV7-9 to TRBJ2-2; the D gene TCRdb calls, TRBD1, cannot be checked with no DNA. The CDR3 has 15 residues. Germline V gives CDR1 SEHNR, CDR2 FQNEAQ (reference sequence). Full variable domain (outside the CDR3, taken from reference TRBV7-9 and TRBJ2-2): DTGVSQNPRHKITKRGQNVTFRCDPISEHNRLYWYRQTLGQGPEFLTYFQNEAQLEKSRLLSDRFSAERPKGSFSTLEIQRTEQGDSAMYLCASSQSQGNTGELFFGEGSRLTVL.

J is TRBJ2-2 and V is TRBV7-8; TCRdb gives TRBD1 as the D gene, but with no DNA this cannot be confirmed. The length of the CDR3 is 17 residues. Per the germline V gene, CDR1 is SGHVS and CDR2 is FQNEAQ. The CDR3 spells CASSLARGQWGPGELFF.

This chain connects TRBV6-1 to TRBJ2-3. This CDR3 is built from 15 residues. Looked up from germline, CDR1 is MNHNS and CDR2 is SASEGT. CDR3 protein: CASSEGQGSTDTQYF.

The chain joins TRBV5-1 to TRBJ2-5; there is no DNA to check the TCRdb D call of TRBD1. Germline assignment: CDR1 SGHRS and CDR2 YFSETQ. The CDR3 contains 13 residues. The CDR3 here is CASSWTPRETQYF.

The chain links TRBV6-2 or TRBV6-3 to TRBJ1-5. The CDR3 loop spans 12 amino acids. The germline CDR1 and CDR2 sequences are MNHEY and SVGEGT. The CDR3 loop reads CASSYSEKPQHF.

CDR3 region: CASSLEAREQYF. The J gene is TRBJ2-7, the V gene TRBV5-6. Germline CDR1 is SGHDT and CDR2 is YYEEEE. The CDR3 contains 12 residues.

This rearrangement joins TRBV20-1 to TRBJ2-3; there is no DNA to check the TCRdb D call of TRBD2. There are 15 residues in the CDR3. The germline CDR1 and CDR2 sequences are DFQATT and SNEGSKA (reference sequence). The CDR3 is CSARPAATITDTQYF.

The V and J genes are TRBV9 and TRBJ2-3. CDR1 is SGDLS and CDR2 is YYNGEE in the germline V gene. This CDR3 comprises 16 residues. The CDR3 sequence is CASSIGSVRLTDTQYF.

The rearrangement uses TRBV11-3 and TRBJ2-2. There are 12 residues in the CDR3. Germline V gives CDR1 SGHNT, CDR2 YENEEA. The CDR3 is CASRGYTGELFF.

The rearrangement uses TRBV20-1 and TRBJ2-7; TCRdb picks TRBD1, but there is no DNA to check that call. The germline V gene encodes CDR1 DFQATT and CDR2 SNEGSKA (reference sequence). The CDR3 has 14 amino acids. The CDR3 loop is CSARGGSFTYEQYF.

The chain has TRBV12-3 or TRBV12-4 and TRBJ2-2; without DNA, the TCRdb call of TRBD2 cannot be checked. There are 18 residues in the CDR3. The CDR3 sequence is CASSPHLTRPRNTGELFF.

The chain couples TRBV29-1 to TRBJ2-1; as DNA is missing, the TRBD2 call by TCRdb cannot be tested. The CDR3 has 14 residues. Germline values: CDR1 SQVTM, CDR2 ANQGSEA. CDR3 residues: CSVAGGRAANEQFF.

The chain recombines TRBV5-4 with TRBJ2-4; the D call of TRBD1 rests on TCRdb alone, since no DNA is present to check it. The CDR3 loop spans 16 amino acids. From germline, CDR1 is SGHNT and CDR2 YYREEE (reference sequence). The CDR3 sequence is CASSFGGLDLKNMQYF.

This rearrangement joins TRBV28 to TRBJ2-5; TCRdb gives TRBD1 as the D gene, but with no DNA this cannot be confirmed. Germline CDR1 and CDR2: MDHEN and SYDVKM. This CDR3 region has 13 residues. CDR3 in amino acids: CASRGQGQETQYF.

The chain has TRBV29-1 and TRBJ1-2; the TRBD1 assignment by TCRdb is unverifiable without DNA. Germline V gene data show CDR1 as SQVTM and CDR2 as ANQGSEA. The CDR3 has 16 amino acids. Here the CDR3 reads CSVHSSMGGRRYGYTF.